This T cell receptor (beta chain) was captured by sequencing in a study of T cell responses to AZD1222 COVID-19 vaccine. Study information: Samples with a second dose at about 4 or about 12 weeks were pooled together.

Trimming pared 3 bases from V and 1 base from J, leaving 3 bases between. The germline CDR1 and CDR2 sequences are MDHEN and SYDVKM. This CDR3 comprises 12 residues. Measured with immunoSEQ multiplex PCR; TCRdb has only the in-frame clones, and not every one. There are 100,000 to 150,000 clones in the sample; 80% to 90% occur only once, and approximately 7% lies in the top ten. The genes are TRBV28 and TRBJ1-1; D call uncertain. The sequences come from peripheral blood, collected on day 0 of AZD1222 vaccination. This receptor was obtained from an adult in good health. The CDR3: CASSFGNTEAFF. Here the CDR3 DNA reads TGTGCCAGCAGTTTCGGGAACACTGAAGCTTTCTTT.